This TCR beta chain came from a study of T cells in Graves' hyperthyroidism and ophthalmopathy. Findings and limits, study-wide: In blood, most of the thyroid clonotypes expanded above 0.001 were also present. Stable hyperthyroidism was separated from ophthalmopathy by a model based on 13 V-J features.

TCR beta CDR3 regions were amplified from RNA transcripts. TCR CDR3 underwent first-round RT-PCR with the HTBI primer set. TCRdb fed the multiplex PCR reads into MiXCR, producing one record per CDR3 protein. Found here are some 600,000 distinct CDR3 sequences, more than 11% of them singletons; the top ten hold almost 6%. This clonotype was seen a few times. Its matching antigen is unknown. The CDR3 sequence is 13 residues long. V was pared by 4 bases and J by 3 bases, with 12 bases between. Germline assignment: CDR1 SQVTM and CDR2 ANQGSEA. The sample taken for sequencing was blood. This sequence was found in a woman in her twenties or thirties with Graves' hyperthyroidism that later progressed to Graves' ophthalmopathy. The gene calls are TRBV29-1 and TRBJ1-2; D remains ambiguous. CDR3 bases: TGCAGCGTTGGGGCCGGATTGGACTATGGCTACACCTTC. The encoded protein is CSVGAGLDYGYTF.